This TCR beta chain was recorded in a study of identical twins. A universal primer site was incorporated via template switching, and the cDNA contained unique molecular identifiers. Using its own MiXCR run on the 5' RACE reads, TCRdb lists one record per CDR3 protein. Here the sample spans under 1 million distinct CDR3 sequences, more than 9% being singletons. This clonotype has ten or more counts. From germline, CDR1 is SGHRS and CDR2 YFSETQ. The ends lost 4 bases at V and 4 bases at J; junction bases unmatched: 17. The CDR3 length is 17 residues. The same data also contributed to another study, on yellow fever vaccine responses in identical twins.

The chain employs TRBV5-1 and TRBJ2-7, with 7 bases aligning to TRBD2. The sample consisted of PBMCs. The TCR originated in a woman between 18 and 30 years old in good health. The CDR3 coding sequence is TGCGCCAGCAGCGAGACTGATTTAAGACTAGCCGGGTACGAGCAGTACTTC. It is translated as CASSETDLRLAGYEQYF. The whole variable domain, filled in from reference TRBV5-1 and TRBJ2-7, reads KAGVTQTPRYLIKTRGQQVTLSCSPISGHRSVSWYQQTPGQGLQFLFEYFSETQRNKGNFPGRFSGRQFSNSRSEMNVSTLELGDSALYLCASSETDLRLAGYEQYFGPGTRLTVT.